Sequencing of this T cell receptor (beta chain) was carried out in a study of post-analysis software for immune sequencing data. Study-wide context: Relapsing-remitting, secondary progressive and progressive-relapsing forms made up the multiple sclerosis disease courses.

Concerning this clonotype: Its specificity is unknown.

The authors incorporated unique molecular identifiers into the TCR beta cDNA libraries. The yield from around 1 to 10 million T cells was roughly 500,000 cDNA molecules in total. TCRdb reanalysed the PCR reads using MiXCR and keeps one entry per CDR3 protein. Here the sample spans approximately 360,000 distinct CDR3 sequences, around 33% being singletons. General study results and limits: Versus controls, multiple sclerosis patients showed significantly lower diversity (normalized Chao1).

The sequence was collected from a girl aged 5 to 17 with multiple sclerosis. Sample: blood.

The CDR3, as DNA: TGTGCCAGCAGTTTGTGGGACCCCCAGGACAATGAGCAGTTCTTC. It encodes CASSLWDPQDNEQFF. The rearrangement links TRBV12-3 or TRBV12-4 to TRBJ2-1; the D call may be TRBD1 or TRBD2 (5 bases each). V lost 3 bases, J lost 5 bases, and 14 bases lay in between. CDR3 length: 15 amino acids.